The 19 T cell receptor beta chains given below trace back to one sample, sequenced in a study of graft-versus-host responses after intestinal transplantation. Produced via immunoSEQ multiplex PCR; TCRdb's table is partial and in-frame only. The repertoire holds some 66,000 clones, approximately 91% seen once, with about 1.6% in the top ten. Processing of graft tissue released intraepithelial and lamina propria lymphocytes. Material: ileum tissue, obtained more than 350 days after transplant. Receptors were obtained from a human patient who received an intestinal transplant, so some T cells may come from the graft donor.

The CDR3 region is CASSMVTGSYEQYF. The DNA for the CDR3 is TGTGCCAGTAGTATGGTCACAGGGTCCTACGAGCAGTACTTC. This rearrangement joins TRBV19 to TRBJ2-7, with D possibly matching TRBD1 (6 bases). In germline, CDR1 is LNHDA, CDR2 SQIVND (reference sequence). The ends were cut back, 3 bases at V and 1 base at J, with 10 bases in the middle. This CDR3 comprises 14 residues.

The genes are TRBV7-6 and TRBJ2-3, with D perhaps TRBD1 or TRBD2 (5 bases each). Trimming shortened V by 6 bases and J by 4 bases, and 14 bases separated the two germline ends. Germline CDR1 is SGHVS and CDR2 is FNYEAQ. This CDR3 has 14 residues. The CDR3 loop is CASRRWGTADTQYF. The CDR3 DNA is TGTGCCAGCAGACGTTGGGGGACCGCAGATACGCAGTATTTT.

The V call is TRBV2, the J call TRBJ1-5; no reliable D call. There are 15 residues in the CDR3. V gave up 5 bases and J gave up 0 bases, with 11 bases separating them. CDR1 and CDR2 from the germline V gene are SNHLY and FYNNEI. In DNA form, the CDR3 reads TGTGCCAGCAGTAGAACGGATTATAGCAATCAGCCCCAGCATTTT. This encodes CASSRTDYSNQPQHF.

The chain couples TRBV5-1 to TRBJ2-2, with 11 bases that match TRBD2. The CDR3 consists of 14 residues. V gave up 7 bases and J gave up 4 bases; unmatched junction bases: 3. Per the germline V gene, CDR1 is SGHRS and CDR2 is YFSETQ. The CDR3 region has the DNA TGCGCCAGCGGGCTAGCGGGAGGCACCGGGGAGCTGTTTTTT. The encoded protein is CASGLAGGTGELFF.

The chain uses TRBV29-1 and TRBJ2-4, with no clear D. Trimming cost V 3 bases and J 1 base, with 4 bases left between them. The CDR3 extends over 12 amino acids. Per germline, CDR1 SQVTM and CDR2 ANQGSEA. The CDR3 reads CSVEGAKNIQYF. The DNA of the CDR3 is TGCAGCGTTGAGGGGGCCAAAAACATTCAGTACTTC.

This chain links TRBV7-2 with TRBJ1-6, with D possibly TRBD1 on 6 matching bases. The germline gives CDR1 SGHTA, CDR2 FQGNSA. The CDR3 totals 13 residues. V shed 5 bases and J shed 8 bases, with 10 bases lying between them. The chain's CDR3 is CASSQGTYSPLHF. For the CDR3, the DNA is TGTGCCAGCAGCCAGGGGACTTATTCACCCCTCCACTTT.

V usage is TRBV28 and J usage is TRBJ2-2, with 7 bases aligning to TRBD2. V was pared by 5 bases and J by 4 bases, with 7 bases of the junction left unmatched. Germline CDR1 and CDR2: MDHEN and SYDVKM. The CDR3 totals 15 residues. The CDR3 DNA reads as TGTGCCAGCAGTAACGGGCGGGAGAGCACCGGGGAGCTGTTTTTT. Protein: CASSNGRESTGELFF.

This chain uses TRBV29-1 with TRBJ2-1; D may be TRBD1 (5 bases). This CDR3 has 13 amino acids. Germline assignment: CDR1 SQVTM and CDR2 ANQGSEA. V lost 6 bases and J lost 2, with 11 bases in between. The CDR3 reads CSVRAGTYNEQFF. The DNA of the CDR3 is TGCAGCGTACGTGCAGGGACCTACAATGAGCAGTTCTTC.

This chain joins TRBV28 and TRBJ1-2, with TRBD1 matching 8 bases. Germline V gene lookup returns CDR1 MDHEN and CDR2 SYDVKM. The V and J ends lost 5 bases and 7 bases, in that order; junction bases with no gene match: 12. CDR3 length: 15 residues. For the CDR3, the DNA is TGTGCCAGCAGTCTACCAACAGGGGGTCAATCTGGCTACACCTTC. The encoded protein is CASSLPTGGQSGYTF.

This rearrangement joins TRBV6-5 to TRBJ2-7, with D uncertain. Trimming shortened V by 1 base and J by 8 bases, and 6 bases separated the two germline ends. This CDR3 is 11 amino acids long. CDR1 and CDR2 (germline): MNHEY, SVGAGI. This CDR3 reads CASSYLGQQYF. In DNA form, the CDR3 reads TGTGCCAGCAGTTACTTAGGGCAGCAGTACTTC.

CDR3 loop: CASSPSPGVGTGELFF. The CDR3 nucleotides read TGTGCCAGCAGCCCATCCCCCGGGGTTGGCACCGGGGAGCTGTTTTTT. This chain connects TRBV7-3 to TRBJ2-2, with a weak D call TRBD2 (5 bases). Germline V CDR1 and CDR2: SGHTA, FQGTGA. The length of the CDR3 is 16 residues. The V and J ends lost 5 bases and 4 bases respectively, with 17 bases between them.

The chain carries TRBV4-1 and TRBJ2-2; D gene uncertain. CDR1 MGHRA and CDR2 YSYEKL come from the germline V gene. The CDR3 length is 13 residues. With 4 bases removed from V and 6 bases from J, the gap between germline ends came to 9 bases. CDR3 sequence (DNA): TGCGCCAGCAGCCTAGTAGGCCCCGGGGAGCTGTTTTTT. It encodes CASSLVGPGELFF.

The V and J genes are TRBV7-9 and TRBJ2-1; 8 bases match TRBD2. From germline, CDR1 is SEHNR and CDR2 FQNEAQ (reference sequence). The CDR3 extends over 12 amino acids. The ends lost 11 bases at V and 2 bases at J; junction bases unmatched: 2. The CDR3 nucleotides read TGTGCCGGGCGGGGGGCCTACAATGAGCAGTTCTTC. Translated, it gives CAGRGAYNEQFF.

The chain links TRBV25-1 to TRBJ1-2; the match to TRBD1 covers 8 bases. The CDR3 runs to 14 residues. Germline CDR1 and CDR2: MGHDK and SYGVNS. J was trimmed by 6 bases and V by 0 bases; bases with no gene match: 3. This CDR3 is CASSEYKQGDGYTF. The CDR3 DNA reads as TGTGCCAGCAGTGAATATAAACAGGGGGATGGCTACACCTTC.

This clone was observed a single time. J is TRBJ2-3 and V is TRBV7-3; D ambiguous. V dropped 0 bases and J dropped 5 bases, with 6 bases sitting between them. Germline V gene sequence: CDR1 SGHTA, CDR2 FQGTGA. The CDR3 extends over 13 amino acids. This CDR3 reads CASSLTTRDTQYF. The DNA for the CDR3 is TGTGCCAGCAGCTTAACGACCAGAGATACGCAGTATTTT.

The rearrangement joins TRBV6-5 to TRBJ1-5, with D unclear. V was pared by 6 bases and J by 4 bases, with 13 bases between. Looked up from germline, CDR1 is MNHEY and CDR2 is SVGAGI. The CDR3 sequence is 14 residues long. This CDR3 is CASRASDFNQPQHF. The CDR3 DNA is TGTGCCAGCAGAGCAAGCGACTTTAATCAGCCCCAGCATTTT.

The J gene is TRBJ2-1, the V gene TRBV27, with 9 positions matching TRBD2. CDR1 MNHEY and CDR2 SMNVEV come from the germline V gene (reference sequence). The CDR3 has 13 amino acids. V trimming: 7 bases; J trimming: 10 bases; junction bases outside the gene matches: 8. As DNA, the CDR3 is TGTGCCAGCATTGGCGGGGGGGCATGGGAGCAGTTCTTC. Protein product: CASIGGGAWEQFF.

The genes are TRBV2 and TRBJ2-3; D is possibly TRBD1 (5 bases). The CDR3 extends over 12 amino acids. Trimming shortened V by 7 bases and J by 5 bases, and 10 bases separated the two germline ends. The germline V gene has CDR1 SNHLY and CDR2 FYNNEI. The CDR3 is CASIERGDTQYF. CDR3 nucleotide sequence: TGTGCCAGCATCGAAAGGGGAGATACGCAGTATTTT.

This chain's CDR3 is CANRQSSEETQYF. Written as DNA, the CDR3 is TGTGCCAACAGACAGAGTTCGGAGGAGACCCAGTACTTC. The gene calls are TRBV10-3 and TRBJ2-5; TRBD1 might be the D (5 bases). Trimming took off 10 bases at V and 5 bases at J, with 17 bases between the two ends. Germline CDR1 is ENHRY and CDR2 is SYGVKD. CDR3 length: 13 amino acids.